One sample yielded the 26 T cell receptor beta chains listed below, sequenced in a study of blood T cell repertoires in COVID-19. Assay used: immunoSEQ multiplex PCR; TCRdb lists only in-frame clones, some missing. Of about 140,000 clones in the sample, 86% were seen once. The material sequenced was peripheral blood. All receptors derive from a woman aged 55-69 years with acute or convalescent COVID-19.

The V call is TRBV5-1, the J call TRBJ2-1, with D possibly being TRBD1 (5 bases). Germline V gene data show CDR1 as SGHRS and CDR2 as YFSETQ. There are 13 residues in the CDR3. V was shortened by 1 base and J by 6 bases, with 8 bases between the two germline ends. The CDR3 loop reads CASSLQGSNEQFF. The CDR3 nucleotides read TGCGCCAGCAGCTTGCAGGGCAGCAATGAGCAGTTCTTC.

This rearrangement joins TRBV19 to TRBJ2-7, with 7 bases identical to TRBD1. The CDR3 runs to 14 residues. Per germline, CDR1 LNHDA and CDR2 SQIVND (reference sequence). V shed 2 bases, J shed 5 bases, and the junction held 6 bases outside the gene matches. As DNA, the CDR3 is TGTGCCAGTAGTATAAGTAGGGGGCTCAACGAGCAGTACTTC. Its translation is CASSISRGLNEQYF. Combining the CDR3 with reference TRBV19 and TRBJ2-7 gives the whole variable domain DGGITQSPKYLFRKEGQNVTLSCEQNLNHDAMYWYRQDPGQGLRLIYYSQIVNDFQKGDIAEGYSVSREKKESFPLTVTSAQKNPTAFYLCASSISRGLNEQYFGPGTRLTVT.

This clone was recorded once. The gene calls are TRBV6-5 and TRBJ1-4; the D gene is possibly TRBD1 (5 bases). The germline V gene has CDR1 MNHEY and CDR2 SVGAGI. The V end was cut by 6 bases, the J end by 3 bases, with 11 bases between. There are 14 residues in the CDR3. The CDR3 DNA is TGTGCCAGCAGAAGTACAGGTTCTAATGAAAAACTGTTTTTT. This translates into CASRSTGSNEKLFF.

This chain joins TRBV4-1 and TRBJ2-1; D possibly corresponds to TRBD2 (5 bases). The CDR3 has 15 amino acids. Per the germline V gene, CDR1 is MGHRA and CDR2 is YSYEKL. V was pared by 1 base and J by 4 bases, with 11 bases between. CDR3 nucleotides: TGCGCCAGCAGCCAAGTCGGCGGAGGATACAATGAGCAGTTCTTC. Protein: CASSQVGGGYNEQFF.

CDR3 sequence: CASSLDRVGTEAFF. In nucleotides, the CDR3 is TGCGCCAGCAGCCTTGACAGGGTGGGCACTGAAGCTTTCTTT. V is TRBV4-1 and J is TRBJ1-1, with TRBD1 matching 7 bases. The germline V gene has CDR1 MGHRA and CDR2 YSYEKL. Trimming took 4 bases from V and 4 from J; bases not matched to a gene: 6. The CDR3 sequence is 14 residues long.

The V call is TRBV6-5, the J call TRBJ2-5, with a possible D match to TRBD1 (5 bases). Between the trimmed V and J ends, which lost 10 bases and 3 bases, there was a span of 6 bases. The CDR3 is made up of 10 amino acids. CDR1 and CDR2 from the germline V gene are MNHEY and SVGAGI. The CDR3, as DNA: TGTGCCATAGGGGAAGAGACCCAGTACTTC. Translated: CAIGEETQYF.

The gene calls are TRBV19 and TRBJ1-1, with D perhaps matching TRBD1 (5 bases). The germline V gene encodes CDR1 LNHDA and CDR2 SQIVND (reference sequence). The ends were cut back, 6 bases at V and 1 base at J, with 12 bases in the middle. CDR3 size: 14 residues. CDR3 amino acids: CASRTGGTNTEAFF. CDR3 nucleotide sequence: TGTGCCAGTAGGACGGGGGGTACGAACACTGAAGCTTTCTTT. Filled out from reference TRBV19 and TRBJ1-1, the complete variable domain reads DGGITQSPKYLFRKEGQNVTLSCEQNLNHDAMYWYRQDPGQGLRLIYYSQIVNDFQKGDIAEGYSVSREKKESFPLTVTSAQKNPTAFYLCASRTGGTNTEAFFGQGTRLTVV.

This chain uses TRBV6-6 with TRBJ1-2; tentatively, D is TRBD1 (5 bases). Germline CDR1 is MNHNY and CDR2 is SVGAGI (reference sequence). The germline V and J ends were trimmed by 2 bases and 1 base, with 14 bases remaining between them. CDR3 length: 16 residues. In DNA form, the CDR3 reads TGTGCCAGCAGTTACGGTCCTGAAGGGGTTAACTATGGCTACACCTTC. This translates into CASSYGPEGVNYGYTF.

The V and J genes are TRBV24-1 and TRBJ2-3; no clear D. Germline CDR1 KGHDR, CDR2 SFDVKD. This CDR3 contains 13 residues. The V and J ends lost 4 bases and 2 bases respectively, with 6 bases between them. This CDR3 reads CATSDQLTDTQYF. In DNA form, the CDR3 reads TGTGCCACCAGTGACCAACTCACAGATACGCAGTATTTT.

J is TRBJ1-5 and V is TRBV5-5; D perhaps matches TRBD1 (6 bases). The CDR3 has 15 amino acids. V dropped 4 bases and J dropped 5 bases, with 16 bases sitting between them. The V gene's germline CDR1 is SGHKS and CDR2 YYEKEE (reference sequence). CDR3 DNA sequence: TGTGCCAGCAGCCACTGGACAGCCCGGGATCAGCCCCAGCATTTT. Translation: CASSHWTARDQPQHF.

The chain links TRBV7-2 to TRBJ2-7; D remains ambiguous. CDR3 length: 13 amino acids. Looked up from germline, CDR1 is SGHTA and CDR2 is FQGNSA. Trimming took off 5 bases at V and 3 bases at J, with 11 bases between the two ends. The CDR3 DNA follows: TGTGCCAGCAGCCCCCCCTCCAGCTACGAGCAGTACTTC. Its protein is CASSPPSSYEQYF.

V gene TRBV6-5 combines with J gene TRBJ1-2; D gene ambiguous. Germline lookup yields CDR1 MNHEY and CDR2 SVGAGI. Trimming took 5 bases from V and 0 from J, leaving 13 bases between them. This CDR3 comprises 15 residues. This CDR3 is CASSPGQISNYGYTF. The DNA of the CDR3 is TGTGCCAGCAGTCCTGGTCAGATATCTAACTATGGCTACACCTTC.

The chain links TRBV7-4 to TRBJ2-3; 7 nucleotides align to TRBD2. This CDR3 is built from 15 residues. Trimming took 3 bases from V and 0 from J; bases not matched to a gene: 3. CDR1 SGHVT and CDR2 SQSDAQ come from the germline V gene. The CDR3 sequence is CASSFSSGSTDTQYF. For the CDR3, the DNA is TGTGCCAGCAGCTTTAGTAGCGGGAGCACAGATACGCAGTATTTT.

The chain couples TRBV6-1 to TRBJ1-1, with D uncertain. V lost 0 bases, J lost 6 bases, and 8 bases lay in between. The CDR3 covers 13 residues. The V gene's germline CDR1 is MNHNS and CDR2 SASEGT. The CDR3 here is CASSEAEGAEAFF. DNA of the CDR3: TGTGCCAGCAGTGAAGCTGAGGGCGCTGAAGCTTTCTTT.

This chain connects TRBV28 to TRBJ1-1; D perhaps matches TRBD1 (6 bases). V lost 6 bases and J lost 0, with 11 bases in between. CDR3 length: 14 residues. Germline-derived CDR1 and CDR2 are MDHEN and SYDVKM. The CDR3 nucleotides read TGTGCCAGCAGCCGGGGGGGCCTGAACACTGAAGCTTTCTTT. Translating gives CASSRGGLNTEAFF.

This clone was picked up one time. The V call is TRBV3-1 (or the pseudogene TRBV3-2), the J call TRBJ1-1, with D perhaps matching TRBD1 (6 bases). CDR1 and CDR2 from the germline V gene are LGHDT and YNNKEL (reference sequence). The CDR3 consists of 13 residues. Trimming shortened V by 4 bases and J by 8 bases, and 14 bases separated the two germline ends. CDR3 amino acids: CASSRQVLGEAFF. CDR3 DNA: TGTGCCAGCAGCCGACAGGTTTTGGGGGAAGCTTTCTTT.

This chain joins TRBV6-5 and TRBJ2-7, with D maybe TRBD1 (6 bases). The CDR3 runs to 13 residues. Deletions cut 6 bases from V and 3 bases from J, with 12 bases between. Germline-derived CDR1 and CDR2 are MNHEY and SVGAGI. The CDR3 DNA reads TGTGCCAGCAGCACAGGGTTCGGCTACGAGCAGTACTTC. It yields the protein CASSTGFGYEQYF.

The V gene is TRBV4-2, the J gene TRBJ1-1; 7 bases agree with TRBD1. Germline CDR1 LGHNA, CDR2 YNFKEQ. V lost 0 bases and J lost 0; bases outside the gene matches: 4. This CDR3 comprises 16 residues. DNA of the CDR3: TGTGCCAGCAGCCAAGATAGGGGGACAGTGAACACTGAAGCTTTCTTT. It is translated as CASSQDRGTVNTEAFF.

The V and J genes are TRBV2 and TRBJ2-5; D is possibly TRBD2 (7 bases). Germline V CDR1 and CDR2: SNHLY, FYNNEI. The CDR3 has 15 residues. The V end was cut by 2 bases, the J end by 9 bases, with 19 bases between. The CDR3 nucleotides are TGTGCCAGCAGTGAAACGGCGGGGGCGGTCGGGGCCCAGTACTTC. Protein sequence: CASSETAGAVGAQYF.

This chain connects TRBV6-6 to TRBJ2-1; 10 bases align to TRBD2. The V segment lost 5 bases and the J segment 0 bases; nucleotides outside the gene matches: 10. Germline assignment: CDR1 MNHNY and CDR2 SVGAGI (reference sequence). The CDR3 spans 18 residues. This CDR3 reads CASSPNSGGPSSYNEQFF. The CDR3 nucleotides are TGTGCCAGCAGTCCAAATAGCGGGGGGCCGAGCTCCTACAATGAGCAGTTCTTC.

This clone was observed once. This rearrangement joins TRBV6-1 to TRBJ1-3, with unresolved D. The CDR3 covers 17 residues. V lost 2 bases to trimming and J lost 1 base, with 15 bases between them. Germline loops: CDR1 MNHNS, CDR2 SASEGT. CDR3 DNA: TGTGCCAGCAGTGAATCCGGGTGGGTTTCTTCTGGAAACACCATATATTTT. Encoded protein: CASSESGWVSSGNTIYF.

This chain joins TRBV9 and TRBJ2-3, with a weak D call TRBD2 (5 bases). Germline CDR1 is SGDLS and CDR2 is YYNGEE. This CDR3 region has 15 residues. With 4 bases removed from V and 10 bases from J, the gap between germline ends came to 22 bases. Here the CDR3 reads CASSPHGPPGEPQYF. In nucleotides, the CDR3 is TGTGCCAGCAGCCCACACGGTCCGCCCGGGGAGCCGCAGTATTTT.

The V and J genes are TRBV19 and TRBJ2-1, with a weak D call TRBD2 (6 bases). Germline loops: CDR1 LNHDA, CDR2 SQIVND (reference sequence). The CDR3 is 12 residues long. CDR3 sequence: CGSRGSYNEQFF. The DNA of the CDR3 is TGTGGTTCCCGGGGGAGTTACAATGAGCAGTTCTTC.

This clone was seen a single time. The gene calls are TRBV7-2 and TRBJ2-1, with TRBD2 identical over 8 bases. Germline V CDR1 and CDR2: SGHTA, FQGNSA. With V trimmed by 2 bases and J by 9 bases, 6 bases remained unmatched. CDR3 length: 14 amino acids. The CDR3 loop is CASSLTGGPGEQFF. CDR3 DNA sequence: TGTGCCAGCAGCTTAACGGGGGGGCCAGGTGAGCAGTTCTTC.

This chain links TRBV28 with TRBJ2-1, with D perhaps matching TRBD2 (6 bases). Germline CDR1 reads MDHEN; CDR2 reads SYDVKM. The CDR3 spans 13 residues. With 7 bases removed from V and 8 bases from J, the gap between germline ends came to 15 bases. The CDR3 DNA sequence: TGTGCCAGCAACGCCCGGGGAGGCGATGAGCAGTTCTTC. Its protein is CASNARGGDEQFF.

The chain couples TRBV9 to TRBJ2-5; 10 nucleotides match TRBD2. CDR3 length: 17 amino acids. In germline, CDR1 is SGDLS, CDR2 YYNGEE. Losses at the gene ends were 0 bases for V and 0 bases for J; bases not matched to a gene: 5. The CDR3 loop is CASSVGLAGGNQETQYF. CDR3 DNA: TGTGCCAGCAGCGTAGGGTTAGCGGGGGGCAACCAAGAGACCCAGTACTTC.